One and the same sample provided the 27 T cell receptor beta chains below, sequenced in a study of blood T cell repertoires in COVID-19. Libraries were prepared by immunoSEQ multiplex PCR; TCRdb keeps only in-frame clonotypes and omits some of them. The sample gives 250,000 or so clones, around 89% of which show up once; less than 3.5% is in the top ten. The sequencing sample was made of peripheral blood. The receptors stem from a young man with COVID-19, enrolled during active disease.

This clone was detected only a few times. This rearrangement joins TRBV2 to TRBJ1-6; no definite D call. Looked up from germline, CDR1 is SNHLY and CDR2 is FYNNEI. The CDR3 runs to 13 residues. Trimming cost V 5 bases and J 11 bases, with 13 bases left between them. CDR3 bases: TGTGCCAGCAGTTTAGGGTTCGGGACACCCCTCCACTTT. It translates to CASSLGFGTPLHF.

The genes are TRBV5-1 and TRBJ2-2; D remains ambiguous. The V end lost 0 bases, the J end lost 4 bases, and 10 bases lay between the germline ends. The germline V gene encodes CDR1 SGHRS and CDR2 YFSETQ. This CDR3 has 15 residues. The CDR3 spells CASSLGQVVTGELFF. CDR3 sequence (DNA): TGCGCCAGCAGCTTGGGGCAGGTTGTCACCGGGGAGCTGTTTTTT.

CDR3 sequence (DNA): TGTGCCAGCTCACCATTGATAGGGGAAAACACTGAAGCTTTCTTT. Translated, it gives CASSPLIGENTEAFF. The chain joins TRBV18 to TRBJ1-1, with a tentative D call TRBD1 (5 bases). This CDR3 spans 15 amino acids. Germline CDR1 KGHSH, CDR2 LQKENI. V lost 2 bases, J lost 2 bases, and 12 bases lay in between.

About this clone itself: The CDR3 does not close with the conserved phenylalanine or tryptophan, likely indicating a read error. The limits of the CDR3 on the DNA are not certain, so only TCRdb's listed CDR3 is given. The rearrangement uses TRBV28 and TRBJ2-7; the DNA was not compared with TRBD2, the D call given in the table. CDR1 and CDR2 from the germline V gene are MDHEN and SYDVKM. The CDR3 length is 9 residues, termini included. CDR3 in amino acids: CASSFSTPI.

The genes are TRBV3-1 (or the pseudogene TRBV3-2) and TRBJ1-1; the match to TRBD1 covers 7 bases. V trimming: 4 bases; J trimming: 3 bases; junction bases outside the gene matches: 8. The CDR3 covers 15 residues. Germline lookup yields CDR1 LGHDT and CDR2 YNNKEL (reference sequence). The DNA of the CDR3 is TGTGCCAGCAGCCGCGACAGGGAAGGGGACACTGAAGCTTTCTTT. Encoded protein: CASSRDREGDTEAFF.

This sequence joins TRBV2 and TRBJ1-1, with D maybe TRBD1 (6 bases). This CDR3 is 12 amino acids long. Trimming shortened V by 10 bases and J by 1 base, and 10 bases separated the two germline ends. CDR1 SNHLY and CDR2 FYNNEI come from the germline V gene. The CDR3 nucleotides read TGTGCCATTGGGACACCGAACACTGAAGCTTTCTTT. Translating gives CAIGTPNTEAFF.

This clone was counted only a few times. The rearrangement links TRBV7-2 to TRBJ1-2; no definite D call. The germline V gene has CDR1 SGHTA and CDR2 FQGNSA. Trimming took off 1 base at V and 5 bases at J, with 14 bases between the two ends. The CDR3 sequence is 15 residues long. As DNA, the CDR3 is TGTGCCAGCAGCTTAGGTGGAGGAGGGCGGTATGGCTACACCTTC. It codes for CASSLGGGGRYGYTF.

The chain employs TRBV6-5 and TRBJ1-6; possible D gene TRBD1, 6 bases. This CDR3 region has 14 residues. The V end was cut by 6 bases, the J end by 2 bases, with 8 bases between. Per germline, CDR1 MNHEY and CDR2 SVGAGI. CDR3 nucleotides: TGTGCCAGCAGCCGGACAGCCTATAATTCACCCCTCCACTTT. Protein sequence: CASSRTAYNSPLHF.

The chain joins TRBV2 to TRBJ2-1, with D perhaps matching TRBD2 (6 bases). Germline-derived CDR1 and CDR2 are SNHLY and FYNNEI. The CDR3 runs to 15 residues. Between the trimmed V and J ends, which lost 2 bases and 3 bases, there was a span of 11 bases. CDR3 coding DNA: TGTGCCAGCAGTGAACGATTAGCGGACTACAATGAGCAGTTCTTC. Translated, it gives CASSERLADYNEQFF.

The rearrangement uses TRBV6-4 and TRBJ2-5; tentative D call: TRBD1 (6 bases). This CDR3 spans 13 amino acids. Trimming took off 9 bases at V and 5 bases at J, with 16 bases between the two ends. Germline V lookup: CDR1 MRHNA, CDR2 SNTAGT. CDR3 residues: CARTTGRRETQYF. Here the CDR3 DNA reads TGTGCCAGAACCACAGGGCGACGGGAGACCCAGTACTTC.

This chain uses TRBV2 with TRBJ1-4; a weak D match, TRBD1 (5 bases). Deletions cut 8 bases from V and 10 bases from J, with 20 bases between. Germline values: CDR1 SNHLY, CDR2 FYNNEI. The CDR3 runs 14 residues. The CDR3 DNA follows: TGTGCCAGCGGGGGGAAGGGGAGAGGAGTAAAACTGTTTTTT. It yields the protein CASGGKGRGVKLFF.

The chain is built from TRBV7-2 and TRBJ2-2; 10 bases fit TRBD1. Germline CDR1 is SGHTA and CDR2 is FQGNSA. Trimming cost V 0 bases and J 6 bases; bases outside gene matches: 7. The CDR3 runs 17 residues. CDR3 DNA sequence: TGTGCCAGCAGCTTAGCGCGACAGGGGGCGATATCCGGGGAGCTGTTTTTT. It encodes CASSLARQGAISGELFF.

The genes are TRBV28 and TRBJ2-4, with a tentative D call TRBD2 (6 bases). The germline V gene has CDR1 MDHEN and CDR2 SYDVKM. Trimming removed 6 bases from V and 2 bases from J, with 29 bases in between. This CDR3 comprises 20 residues. The CDR3 DNA follows: TGTGCCAGCAGCCCGGGGTGGGGCAGGGAGGCACCTCTCTCCAAAAACATTCAGTACTTC. Translation: CASSPGWGREAPLSKNIQYF.

This chain uses TRBV18 with TRBJ1-6, with 9 bases fitting TRBD1. With 2 bases clipped from V and 11 bases from J, the junction kept 7 bases outside the gene matches. The CDR3 is 15 residues long. Germline values: CDR1 KGHSH, CDR2 LQKENI. Written as DNA, the CDR3 is TGTGCCAGCTCACCAGACAGGGGGAAGGTAACACCCCTCCACTTT. As protein: CASSPDRGKVTPLHF.

This clone was counted a single time. The V call is TRBV5-1, the J call TRBJ1-2, with D hard to call. Germline CDR1 is SGHRS and CDR2 is YFSETQ. V lost 5 bases and J 5 bases, leaving 10 bases between the germline ends. The CDR3 consists of 12 residues. CDR3 residues: CASRPAGYGYTF. The CDR3 region has the DNA TGCGCCAGCAGGCCGGCGGGGTATGGCTACACCTTC.

The chain carries TRBV5-4 and TRBJ2-1; a possible D gene is TRBD2 (7 bases). Germline CDR1 and CDR2: SGHNT and YYREEE (reference sequence). The CDR3 contains 16 residues. The V gene lost 3 bases and the J gene lost 2 bases, with 15 bases spanning the gap. The CDR3 bases are TGTGCCAGCAGCTCCCGCGGGGGCAGGACCTACAATGAGCAGTTCTTC. Translation gives CASSSRGGRTYNEQFF. Drawing the rest from reference TRBV5-4 and TRBJ2-1, the complete variable domain is ETGVTQSPTHLIKTRGQQVTLRCSSQSGHNTVSWYQQALGQGPQFIFQYYREEENGRGNFPPRFSGLQFPNYSSELNVNALELDDSALYLCASSSRGGRTYNEQFFGPGTRLTVL.

This chain joins TRBV5-1 and TRBJ2-1, with 10 bases aligning to TRBD1. Losses at the gene ends were 7 bases for V and 8 bases for J; bases not matched to a gene: 12. Germline assignment: CDR1 SGHRS and CDR2 YFSETQ. The CDR3 is made up of 15 amino acids. Written as DNA, the CDR3 is TGCGCCAGCTTCCTCAGGGACAGGGGATCCGATGAGCAGTTCTTC. Translating it yields CASFLRDRGSDEQFF.

The CDR3 region has the DNA TGTGCCAGTAGTGTAATACCGGGACAGGTTGGCAATCAGCCCCAGCATTTT. It yields the protein CASSVIPGQVGNQPQHF. The rearrangement links TRBV19 to TRBJ1-5, with 8 bases aligning to TRBD1. This CDR3 has 17 residues. Germline V lookup: CDR1 LNHDA, CDR2 SQIVND (reference sequence). After removal of 5 bases from V and 2 bases from J, the junction contained 11 bases not matched to a gene.

The V call is TRBV6-5, the J call TRBJ1-6, with 9 bases fitting TRBD1. CDR3 length: 14 amino acids. V lost 5 bases to trimming and J lost 10 bases; unmatched junction nucleotides: 6. From germline, CDR1 is MNHEY and CDR2 SVGAGI. The CDR3 bases are TGTGCCAGCAGTCCTACAGGGGGCGGATCACCCCTCCACTTT. Amino acids: CASSPTGGGSPLHF.

This clone was recorded only once. The rearrangement links TRBV7-3 to TRBJ1-2; possible D gene TRBD1, 6 bases. CDR3 length: 16 residues. Germline lookup yields CDR1 SGHTA and CDR2 FQGTGA. Trimming removed 5 bases at V and 5 bases at J, with 21 bases between. For the CDR3, the DNA is TGTGCCAGCAGCCCACGCCCAGGGGCAGAGTGGTATGGCTACACCTTC. It specifies CASSPRPGAEWYGYTF.

The chain is built from TRBV7-3 and TRBJ2-6, with D maybe TRBD2 (5 bases). V lost 1 base and J 0 bases, leaving 13 bases between the germline ends. The CDR3 has 18 amino acids. CDR1 is SGHTA and CDR2 is FQGTGA in the germline V gene. This chain's CDR3 is CASSLIGIPRSGANVLTF. In DNA form, the CDR3 reads TGTGCCAGCAGCTTAATCGGGATCCCTCGCTCTGGGGCCAACGTCCTGACTTTC. The variable domain in full, completed from reference TRBV7-3 and TRBJ2-6, reads GAGVSQTPSNKVTEKGKYVELRCDPISGHTALYWYRQSLGQGPEFLIYFQGTGAADDSGLPNDRFFAVRPEGSVSTLKIQRTERGDSAVYLCASSLIGIPRSGANVLTFGAGSRLTVL.

About this clone: A read error may account for a junction end that differs from germline. The rearrangement joins TRBV13 to TRBJ2-1, with D possibly matching TRBD1 (7 bases). The germline V gene encodes CDR1 PRHDT and CDR2 FYEKMQ (reference sequence). The CDR3 extends over 15 amino acids. CDR3: CASSLGGGMHNEQFF. CDR3 coding DNA: TGTGCCAGCAGCCTAGGAGGGGGCATGCACAATGAGCAGTTCTTC.

This chain uses TRBV5-6 with TRBJ1-1; TRBD1 matches at 7 bases. CDR3 size: 14 residues. Germline CDR1 and CDR2: SGHDT and YYEEEE. V shed 4 bases and J 3 bases; nucleotides not matched to a gene: 6. DNA of the CDR3: TGTGCCAGCAGCCGACAGGGATGGGACACTGAAGCTTTCTTT. It specifies CASSRQGWDTEAFF. The entire variable domain, with the rest obtained from reference TRBV5-6 and TRBJ1-1, is as follows: DAGVTQSPTHLIKTRGQQVTLRCSPKSGHDTVSWYQQALGQGPQFIFQYYEEEERQRGNFPDRFSGHQFPNYSSELNVNALLLGDSALYLCASSRQGWDTEAFFGQGTRLTVV.

The chain employs TRBV24-1 and TRBJ2-1; TRBD2 is a possible D gene (6 bases). The CDR3 runs 16 residues. V was cut by 2 bases and J by 0 bases, with 10 bases left in between. Looked up from germline, CDR1 is KGHDR and CDR2 is SFDVKD. CDR3: CATSDYGGSSYNEQFF. CDR3 in DNA: TGTGCCACCAGTGATTATGGAGGGAGCTCCTACAATGAGCAGTTCTTC.

The chain carries TRBV3-1 (or the pseudogene TRBV3-2) and TRBJ1-6, with D possibly being TRBD1 (5 bases). Deletions cut 4 bases from V and 10 bases from J, with 14 bases between. Germline V CDR1 and CDR2: LGHDT, YNNKEL (reference sequence). This CDR3 is built from 14 residues. CDR3 amino acids: CASSLGTSLSPLHF. CDR3 nucleotide sequence: TGTGCCAGCAGCCTCGGGACTTCCCTGTCACCCCTCCACTTT.

V is TRBV7-3 and J is TRBJ1-1; D possibly corresponds to TRBD1 (5 bases). V was trimmed by 6 bases and J by 4 bases, leaving 12 bases between them. CDR1 and CDR2 from the germline V gene are SGHTA and FQGTGA. This CDR3 has 13 residues. The DNA for the CDR3 is TGTGCCAGCAGTCCGGGACTGGGCACTGAAGCTTTCTTT. It is translated as CASSPGLGTEAFF.

V is TRBV2 and J is TRBJ2-6; weak D call: TRBD2 (6 bases). In germline, CDR1 is SNHLY, CDR2 FYNNEI. Trimming stripped 6 bases from V and 3 bases from J, with 15 bases between. CDR3 size: 16 residues. CDR3 sequence: CASRQQGGVGANVLTF. The CDR3 DNA is TGTGCCAGCAGGCAACAAGGCGGGGTTGGGGCCAACGTCCTGACTTTC.